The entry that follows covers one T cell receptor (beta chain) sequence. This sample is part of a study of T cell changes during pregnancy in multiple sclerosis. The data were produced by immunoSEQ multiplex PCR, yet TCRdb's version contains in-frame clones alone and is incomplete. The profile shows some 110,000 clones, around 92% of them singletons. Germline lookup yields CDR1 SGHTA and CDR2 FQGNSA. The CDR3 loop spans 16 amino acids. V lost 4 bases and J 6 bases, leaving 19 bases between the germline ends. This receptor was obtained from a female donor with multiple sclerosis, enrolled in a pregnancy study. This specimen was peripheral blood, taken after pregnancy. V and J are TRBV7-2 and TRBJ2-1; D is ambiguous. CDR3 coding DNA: TGTGCCAGCAGCTCCGCCCCACCTACCCAACCCAATGAGCAGTTCTTC. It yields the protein CASSSAPPTQPNEQFF.